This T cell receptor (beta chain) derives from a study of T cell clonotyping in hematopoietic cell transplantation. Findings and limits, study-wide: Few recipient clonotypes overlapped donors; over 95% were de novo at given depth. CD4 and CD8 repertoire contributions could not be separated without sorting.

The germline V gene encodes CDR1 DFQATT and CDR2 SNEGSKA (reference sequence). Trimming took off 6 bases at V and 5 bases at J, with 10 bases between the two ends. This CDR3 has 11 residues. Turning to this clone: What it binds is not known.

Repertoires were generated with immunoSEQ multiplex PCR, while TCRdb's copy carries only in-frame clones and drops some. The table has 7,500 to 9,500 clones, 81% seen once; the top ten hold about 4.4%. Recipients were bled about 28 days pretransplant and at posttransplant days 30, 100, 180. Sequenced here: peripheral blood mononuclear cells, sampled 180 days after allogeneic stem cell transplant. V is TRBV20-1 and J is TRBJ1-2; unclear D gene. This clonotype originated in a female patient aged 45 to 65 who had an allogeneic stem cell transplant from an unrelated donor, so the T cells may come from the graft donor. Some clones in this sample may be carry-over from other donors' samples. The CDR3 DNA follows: TGCAGTGCGGACGAGGGTTATGGCTACACCTTC. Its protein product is CSADEGYGYTF.